This T cell receptor (beta chain) was identified in a study of cytomegalovirus exposure and HLA in healthy donors. Study background: A subsequent analysis reported that the approximately 120 validation repertoires were produced on the same platform that had also been used for the roughly 700 first-cohort repertoires. Notes on the study in general: First-cohort TCR clusters were later found to tend to co-occur in the roughly 130 validation repertoires.

As to this clone: Antigen specificity is unknown.

Germline-derived CDR1 and CDR2 are LNHDA and SQIVND (reference sequence). This CDR3 has 14 amino acids. V gave up 3 bases and J gave up 5 bases, with 14 bases separating them. Some clones are missing from TCRdb's copy, which holds only in-frame ones; the method was immunoSEQ multiplex PCR. This table holds roughly 130,000 clones, about nine tenths found once. This receptor was identified in a man aged 25 to 40 in good health and CMV-seronegative. The chain combines TRBV19 with TRBJ2-7; D is unresolved. The sequencing input was PBMCs. The CDR3 sequence: CASSIMGRFNEQYF. In nucleotides, the CDR3 is TGTGCCAGTAGTATCATGGGCAGGTTCAACGAGCAGTACTTC. Full variable domain (missing parts from reference TRBV19 and TRBJ2-7): DGGITQSPKYLFRKEGQNVTLSCEQNLNHDAMYWYRQDPGQGLRLIYYSQIVNDFQKGDIAEGYSVSREKKESFPLTVTSAQKNPTAFYLCASSIMGRFNEQYFGPGTRLTVT.